The 3 T cell receptor beta chains in this list originate from one sample, sequenced in a study of cytomegalovirus exposure and HLA in healthy donors. The study ran its PCR with 60 Vbeta and 13 Jbeta primers. Clones were sequenced by immunoSEQ multiplex PCR, and TCRdb holds only the in-frame ones, with some missing. The data show 99,000 or so clones, around 73% seen once. Sequenced input: PBMCs. The receptors here all came from a middle-aged woman in good health and CMV-seronegative.

CDR3 sequence (DNA): TGTGCCAGCAGTTTGCCCCTTAGCGGAACGAACACCGGGGAGCTGTTTTTT. This sequence encodes CASSLPLSGTNTGELFF. The V call is TRBV28, the J call TRBJ2-2; perhaps TRBD2 as D (6 bases). Per germline, CDR1 MDHEN and CDR2 SYDVKM. The CDR3 consists of 17 residues. Trimming took off 3 bases at V and 0 bases at J, with 14 bases between the two ends.

The chain joins TRBV19 to TRBJ2-1, with 9 bases fitting TRBD2. The V segment lost 7 bases and the J segment 8 bases; nucleotides outside the gene matches: 9. CDR3 length: 14 amino acids. The germline CDR1 and CDR2 sequences are LNHDA and SQIVND (reference sequence). CDR3 region: CASMVSGRKHEQFF. CDR3 bases: TGTGCCAGTATGGTAAGCGGGAGGAAGCATGAGCAGTTCTTC. The variable domain in full, completed from reference TRBV19 and TRBJ2-1, reads DGGITQSPKYLFRKEGQNVTLSCEQNLNHDAMYWYRQDPGQGLRLIYYSQIVNDFQKGDIAEGYSVSREKKESFPLTVTSAQKNPTAFYLCASMVSGRKHEQFFGPGTRLTVL.

The CDR3 sequence: CASSYLQGAKFF. The CDR3 region has the DNA TGTGCCAGCAGTTACTTACAGGGGGCGAAATTCTTC. The J gene is TRBJ2-1, the V gene TRBV28; 9 bases match TRBD1. The CDR3 has 12 amino acids. V was pared by 4 bases and J by 16 bases, with 8 bases of the junction left unmatched. Germline lookup yields CDR1 MDHEN and CDR2 SYDVKM.